This T cell receptor (beta chain) is drawn from a study of T cell responses to AZD1222 COVID-19 vaccine (dated by TCRdb to about 2021). For the wider study: A total of approximately 240 trial participants underwent TCR sequencing, of whom around 200 received two doses of AZD1222 and about 26 received two doses of the MenACWY control vaccine. Trial participants were enrolled by age into 18-55, 56-69 and 70-plus year subgroups, with roughly 150, 30 and 60 TCR-sequenced participants respectively. Results and caveats for the whole study, not just this receptor: Most participants were white British and females outnumbered males, and the authors suggested that clonal diversity may have been underestimated. A significant rise in spike-specific TCR breadth and depth was observed after two AZD1222 doses relative to day 0 and relative to MenACWY recipients. Reportedly, almost half of the unique spike-specific TCRs recognized epitopes lying outside the regions that are mutated in the B.1.351 and B.1.1.7 variants. The vaccine-associated CD4 TCRs covered the entire spike protein, and the dominant responses fell in regions 160-218 and 743-854. Because no samples from the day 14 peak response were available, repertoires could be characterized only after the peak T cell response. In the small 56-69-year group, the increase in depth fell short of significance, most likely because of low power. Conclusions about previously exposed vaccinees were limited because only six AZD1222 recipients were SARS-CoV-2 seropositive at baseline.

The CDR3 regions of human TCRbeta chains were subjected to immunosequencing. As for the authors' bioinformatics: TCRs in the repertoires were compared against a reference library of SARS-CoV-2-specific TCRs that had been generated with the MIRA antigen-specificity platform. Breadth was defined as the fraction of unique TCRs that were SARS-CoV-2-associated. Depth was defined as the fraction of total T cells that were SARS-CoV-2-associated. Using the MIRA data, each spike-specific TCR was mapped to the spike region that the TCR reacts to and placed in a CD4 or CD8 class. Log10-transformed breadth and depth values were compared by one-way ANOVA with Sidak's multiple comparisons tests. Held by TCRdb, this immuneACCESS table contains in-frame sequences only and omits some clones. Under half of the omission traces to an unresolved V gene where checked; the cause of the rest is unknown. The V and J calls and clone size were taken over from that table, and D and trimming were inferred from the DNA. A total of some 130,000 clones appear in this sample, about 85% of them only once. In total, the top ten clones hold approximately 2.6% of the sample.

Comment on this clone: Its antigen is not yet known. Base qualities are not at hand, and no much larger clone is one base apart.

The time point tag for this specimen amounts to: about 28 days (+/-7) after the second vaccine dose. Because spike-specific TCR depth and breadth did not differ between the two schedules, AZD1222 recipients who got a second dose at roughly 4 weeks were pooled with those who got a second dose at roughly 12 weeks. The vaccinee samples were drawn from two UK trials, COV001 and COV002, one of which was a single-blind randomized controlled phase 2/3 trial testing AZD1222 (ChAdOx1 nCoV-19) in healthy adults. For TCRbeta chain sequencing, PBMC samples from trial participants were taken at day 0 and at day 28 after the second dose. The V end loses 1 base and the J end loses 1 base, and a stretch of 19 bases separates them. The CDR3 has 18 amino acids, counting the end cysteine and phenylalanine. The DNA shown is the 54-base CDR3, in frame from base 1. The germline V gene specifies LGHNA as CDR1 and YSLEER as CDR2.

This chain joins TRBV4-3 to TRBJ1-1; there is no confident call for the D gene. The receptor's source is an adult who received the AZD1222 COVID-19 vaccine. Source: peripheral blood, taken 28 days after the second AZD1222 dose. The base sequence is TGCGCCAGCAGCCAAGGTGTCTTAGCCGCACTGGGGAACACTGAAGCTTTCTTT. This translates into CASSQGVLAALGNTEAFF.